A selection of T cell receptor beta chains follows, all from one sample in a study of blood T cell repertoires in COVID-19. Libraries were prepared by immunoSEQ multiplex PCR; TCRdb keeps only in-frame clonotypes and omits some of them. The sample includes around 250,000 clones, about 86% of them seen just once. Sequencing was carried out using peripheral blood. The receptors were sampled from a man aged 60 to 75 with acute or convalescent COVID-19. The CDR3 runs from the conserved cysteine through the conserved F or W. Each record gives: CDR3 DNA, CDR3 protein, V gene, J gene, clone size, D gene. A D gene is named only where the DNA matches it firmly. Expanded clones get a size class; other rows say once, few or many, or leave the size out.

DNA: TGTGCCAGCAGCCAAGATAGGGGAGGTCAGCGGAGACAAGAGACCCAGTACTTC; CDR3: CASSQDRGGQRRQETQYF; V: TRBV3-1/TRBV3-2; J: TRBJ2-5; size: -; D: -
DNA: TGTGCCAGCAGCTTGAGGCGGTCTGTGGGAGGAGGGGAGACCCAGTACTTC; CDR3: CASSLRRSVGGGETQYF; V: TRBV5-6; J: TRBJ2-5; size: few; D: -
DNA: TGCGCCAGCAGCCAAGACCAGGGGGGAACTAATGAAAAACTGTTTTTT; CDR3: CASSQDQGGTNEKLFF; V: TRBV4-1; J: TRBJ1-4; size: -; D: TRBD1
DNA: TGCGCCAGCAGCCACCTACTAGCGCGCAGCTCCTACAATGAGCAGTTCTTC; CDR3: CASSHLLARSSYNEQFF; V: TRBV4-1; J: TRBJ2-1; size: -; D: TRBD2
DNA: TGTGCCAGCAGCGGAGACCGGGACAACCCCTACGAGCAGTACTTC; CDR3: CASSGDRDNPYEQYF; V: TRBV11-3; J: TRBJ2-7; size: -; D: -
DNA: TGTGCCAGCAGTTACTCCATGGGTCAGGACACCGGGGAGCTGTTTTTT; CDR3: CASSYSMGQDTGELFF; V: TRBV6-5; J: TRBJ2-2; size: -; D: -
DNA: TGTGCCAGCAGCTTCCCCGGGACAGGGGTGTCTCCGTACTTC; CDR3: CASSFPGTGVSPYF; V: TRBV5-5; J: TRBJ2-7; size: -; D: TRBD1
DNA: TGTGCCAGCAGTTCACAGGGGGCCCTTAGCTATGGCTACACCTTC; CDR3: CASSSQGALSYGYTF; V: TRBV25-1; J: TRBJ1-2; size: -; D: TRBD1
DNA: TGTGCCAGCAGCTTAGACAGGGTTCAAGGGCTTGAAGCTTTCTTT; CDR3: CASSLDRVQGLEAFF; V: TRBV7-2; J: TRBJ1-1; size: -; D: -
DNA: TGTGCCAGCAGTTCCGGGCGGGGGGGCCCTTACTACGAGCAGTACTTC; CDR3: CASSSGRGGPYYEQYF; V: TRBV6-2/TRBV6-3; J: TRBJ2-7; size: -; D: TRBD2
DNA: TGTGCCAGTAGTAGGACCACCGGGAGGGGTGCCACCGGGGAGCTGTTTTTT; CDR3: CASSRTTGRGATGELFF; V: TRBV19; J: TRBJ2-2; size: -; D: TRBD2
DNA: TGTGCCAGCAGCTGGGCATTGGGAGCCGGGGAGCTGTTTTTT; CDR3: CASSWALGAGELFF; V: TRBV7-3; J: TRBJ2-2; size: -; D: -
DNA: TGTGCCAGCAGCATGGAGACAGGGATGTTAGCTTTCTTT; CDR3: CASSMETGMLAFF; V: TRBV5-4; J: TRBJ1-1; size: -; D: TRBD1
DNA: TGTGCCATCCGGAGGGGAAGGTTTGGCTATGGCTACACCTTC; CDR3: CAIRRGRFGYGYTF; V: TRBV28; J: TRBJ1-2; size: -; D: -
DNA: TGTGCCAGCAGCCTATCCACAGGGGGTAACACTGAAGCTTTCTTT; CDR3: CASSLSTGGNTEAFF; V: TRBV11-1; J: TRBJ1-1; size: -; D: TRBD1
DNA: TGTGCCTGGAGTAACACAGGTTACAATGAGCAGTTCTTC; CDR3: CAWSNTGYNEQFF; V: TRBV30; J: TRBJ2-1; size: -; D: -
DNA: TGTGCCAGCAGCCCCCTGACAGAGTCCACCTTC; CDR3: CASSPLTESTF; V: TRBV7-2; J: TRBJ1-2; size: -; D: -
DNA: TGTGCCAGCAGCTTAGCCCACGGGGGACAGCCCCAGCATTTT; CDR3: CASSLAHGGQPQHF; V: TRBV11-2; J: TRBJ1-5; size: -; D: -
DNA: TGTGCCAGCAGCCCGGGATGGGACAGGGCCACAGATACGCAGTATTTT; CDR3: CASSPGWDRATDTQYF; V: TRBV4-2; J: TRBJ2-3; size: -; D: TRBD1
DNA: TGTGCCAGTAGGCCCCCGGGACAGGGGGATTGGAGCACTGAAGCTTTCTTT; CDR3: CASRPPGQGDWSTEAFF; V: TRBV19; J: TRBJ1-1; size: -; D: TRBD1
DNA: TGTGCCAGCTCACCACCGGCGGGAGGGCCAGATACGCAGTATTTT; CDR3: CASSPPAGGPDTQYF; V: TRBV18; J: TRBJ2-3; size: -; D: TRBD2
DNA: TGCAGTGCTAGTTTGGGGCAATTCAATGAGCAGTTCTTC; CDR3: CSASLGQFNEQFF; V: TRBV20-1; J: TRBJ2-1; size: -; D: -
DNA: TGTGCCAGCAGCTTTACGAGGACATCTGAAGCTTTCTTT; CDR3: CASSFTRTSEAFF; V: TRBV7-2; J: TRBJ1-1; size: -; D: -
DNA: TGTGCCAGCAGCTTAGGGGAGAATCACCCCTTTAAGCAGTTCTTC; CDR3: CASSLGENHPFKQFF; V: TRBV11-1; J: TRBJ2-1; size: -; D: -
DNA: TGTGCCAGCAGCCAGGACAGGGGGCAAAGAAGTGGCTACACCTTC; CDR3: CASSQDRGQRSGYTF; V: TRBV4-2; J: TRBJ1-2; size: -; D: TRBD1
DNA: TGTGCCACCCTATCGGCGGAGAACACTGAAGCTTTCTTT; CDR3: CATLSAENTEAFF; V: TRBV19; J: TRBJ1-1; size: -; D: -
DNA: TGTGCCTGGAGTGAACTTACTTTAGGGACAGGGAATGGCTACACCTTC; CDR3: CAWSELTLGTGNGYTF; V: TRBV30; J: TRBJ1-2; size: -; D: TRBD1